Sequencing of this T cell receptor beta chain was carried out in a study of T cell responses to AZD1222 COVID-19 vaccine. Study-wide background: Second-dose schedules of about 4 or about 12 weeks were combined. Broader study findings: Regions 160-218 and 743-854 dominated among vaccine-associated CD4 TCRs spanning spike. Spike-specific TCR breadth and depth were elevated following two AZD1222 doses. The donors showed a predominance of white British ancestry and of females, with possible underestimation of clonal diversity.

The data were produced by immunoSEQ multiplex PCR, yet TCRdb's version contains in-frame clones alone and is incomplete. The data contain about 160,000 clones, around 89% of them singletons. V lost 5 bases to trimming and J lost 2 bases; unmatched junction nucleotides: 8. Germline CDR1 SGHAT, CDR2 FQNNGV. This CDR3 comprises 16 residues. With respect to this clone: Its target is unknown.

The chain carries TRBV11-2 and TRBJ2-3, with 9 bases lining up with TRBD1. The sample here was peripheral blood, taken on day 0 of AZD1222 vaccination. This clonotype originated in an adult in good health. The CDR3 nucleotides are TGTGCCAGCAGCCGTAGCCGGGACAGGGTCACAGATACGCAGTATTTT. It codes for CASSRSRDRVTDTQYF.